This is a list of T cell receptor beta chains from one sample in a study of cytomegalovirus exposure and HLA in healthy donors. TCRdb's table, derived via immunoSEQ multiplex PCR, lists solely in-frame clones and lacks some. The sample contains about 150,000 clones, around 84% of which appear only once. The sequenced material came from PBMCs. These receptors originate from a woman aged 40 to 50 in good health and CMV-seropositive. CDR3s include the opening cysteine and the closing phenylalanine or tryptophan.

v_call	j_call	cdr3_aa
TRBV27	TRBJ2-1	CASSLRAGGHTHNEQFF
TRBV7-9	TRBJ1-5	CASGTGNQPQHF
TRBV19	TRBJ1-5	CASSIEQSNQPQHF
TRBV5-1	TRBJ2-5	CASSLVAGEGETQYF
TRBV5-1	TRBJ2-1	CASSFGPGTGEFRQFF
TRBV7-9	TRBJ1-5	CSSTRGNQPQHF
TRBV28	TRBJ1-4	CASGTGVGEKLFF
TRBV27	TRBJ2-5	CASSQNGTGRKETQYF
TRBV13	TRBJ2-5	CASSSRQAMVVQYF
TRBV4-1	TRBJ2-3	CASSHPAGVTDTQYF
TRBV4-2	TRBJ1-4	CASSRGPHHSTNEKLFF
TRBV4-1	TRBJ2-1	CASSYLAGGPRNEQFF
TRBV19	TRBJ1-2	CASSIAEGNYGYTF
TRBV7-9	TRBJ2-1	CASRRLAGGTASSYNEQFF
TRBV27	TRBJ2-7	CASSHKRATYEQYF
TRBV7-8	TRBJ1-2	CASSLLGTNYGYTF
TRBV18	TRBJ1-1	CASSGRDRNTEAFF
TRBV27	TRBJ2-7	CASSLSTGGREQYF
TRBV10-3	TRBJ1-5	CAISELGQDSNQPQHF
TRBV6-5	TRBJ1-1	CASSYHAGAGTEAFF
TRBV4-2	TRBJ2-3	CASSPSPGLAGSTPSTDTQYF
TRBV7-2	TRBJ2-3	CASSLAGLSTDTQYF
TRBV4-1	TRBJ2-1	CASSNPTPGLTIAYNEQFF
TRBV7-7	TRBJ2-7	CASSLASGPSYEQYF
TRBV5-1	TRBJ1-1	CASSLAYRSPLGGAFF
TRBV7-3	TRBJ2-1	CASSNSGAGSYNEQFF
TRBV19	TRBJ2-1	CASSNDGGRYNEQFF
TRBV30	TRBJ2-1	CAWSVSRLGSGEQFF
TRBV30	NA	CAWGAGTVYEQYF
TRBV4-1	TRBJ1-3	CASSQDPGNGNTIYF